The rows below give T cell receptor beta chains drawn from one sample of a study of CD8 T cells in ankylosing spondylitis. One entry per CDR3 protein results from TCRdb running MiXCR on the 5' RACE reads. The table includes some 130,000 distinct CDR3 sequences, more than 5.5% detected once. Sequencing was performed on blood, either unsorted or a sorted T cell fraction (not recorded which). The receptor set was obtained from a female donor with ankylosing spondylitis or in good health (not recorded which). The CDR3 runs from the conserved cysteine through the conserved F or W. Some rows have no size entry. The others give once, few or many, or a class for an expanded clone.

cdr3_length j_call v_call clone_size cdr3_aa
15 TRBJ2-3 TRBV7-2 many CASSFMGGGTDTQYF
14 TRBJ1-2 TRBV19 NA CASSIRGQNYGYTF
15 TRBJ1-1 TRBV19 many CASTYRLSGGTEAFF
15 TRBJ1-4 TRBV12-3/TRBV12-4 many CASCPPGARGEKLFF
15 TRBJ2-1 TRBV7-2 few CASSPGGAMNNEQFF
17 TRBJ2-1 TRBV5-1 many CASSSSPSGGGYNEQFF
10 TRBJ2-1 TRBV6-6 NA CASSDNEQFF
13 TRBJ1-1 TRBV6-1 many CASSPTGNTEAFF
16 TRBJ2-1 TRBV5-1 many CASRGLAGATYNEQFF
13 TRBJ1-2 TRBV6-1 many CASSIWTSYGYTF
15 TRBJ2-7 TRBV7-9 few CASSRRDRASYEQYF
11 TRBJ2-5 TRBV5-1 many CASHSRGTQYF
15 TRBJ2-5 TRBV7-2 many CASSFRLEPGETQYF
14 TRBJ2-2 TRBV7-9 many CASSQTGYTGELFF
15 TRBJ2-7 TRBV25-1 NA CASSDPGTGGNEQYF
14 TRBJ1-1 TRBV7-9 many CASSLAGGGTEAFF
13 TRBJ1-5 TRBV24-1 NA CATSRGSNQPQHF
15 TRBJ2-2 TRBV11-3 many CASSLSLAGTGELFF
14 TRBJ2-7 TRBV5-1 few CASSFTGQVYEQYF
12 TRBJ2-5 TRBV9 many CASSVGEETQYF
14 TRBJ2-2 TRBV5-1 many CASSADFHTGELFF
22 TRBJ1-5 TRBV3-1 many CASSLPRTGDIGRLYSNQPQHF
15 TRBJ2-7 TRBV20-1 many CSARDMTSGGYEQYF
14 TRBJ2-7 TRBV6-1 many CASRPGRGPYEQYF
13 TRBJ1-6 TRBV5-1 many CASSLANRSPLHF
15 TRBJ1-4 TRBV20-1 many CSARDPGQGNEKLFF
13 TRBJ2-5 TRBV29-1 many CSVTTGGGETQYF
18 TRBJ2-7 TRBV9 many CASSVSPGLAGGSYEQYF
16 TRBJ2-2 TRBV24-1 NA CATSDFTGLGTGELFF
13 TRBJ1-1 TRBV5-1 many CASSFGGFNEAFF
13 TRBJ2-7 TRBV18 NA CASSPSGTHEQYF
14 TRBJ2-1 TRBV7-9 few CASSGPGIKYEQFF
14 TRBJ1-3 TRBV29-1 many CSVVSVTAGNTIYF
15 TRBJ1-2 TRBV6-5 many CASSSLGTGRPGYTF
13 TRBJ1-6 TRBV30 NA CAWTPGGSSPLHF
15 TRBJ2-5 TRBV7-9 NA CASSSLGRGLETQYF
15 TRBJ2-3 TRBV12-5 many CASGLAMGGEDTQYF
18 TRBJ2-5 TRBV5-1 many CASSSREKMNQPIQTQYF
16 TRBJ2-1 TRBV4-2 few CASSQGFGSSYNEQFF
19 TRBJ2-3 TRBV4-2 few CASSQDRLGGISSTDTQYF
13 TRBJ2-7 TRBV6-2/TRBV6-3 many CASLGTGIGEQYF
13 TRBJ1-1 TRBV20-1 many CSARDPRTYEAFF